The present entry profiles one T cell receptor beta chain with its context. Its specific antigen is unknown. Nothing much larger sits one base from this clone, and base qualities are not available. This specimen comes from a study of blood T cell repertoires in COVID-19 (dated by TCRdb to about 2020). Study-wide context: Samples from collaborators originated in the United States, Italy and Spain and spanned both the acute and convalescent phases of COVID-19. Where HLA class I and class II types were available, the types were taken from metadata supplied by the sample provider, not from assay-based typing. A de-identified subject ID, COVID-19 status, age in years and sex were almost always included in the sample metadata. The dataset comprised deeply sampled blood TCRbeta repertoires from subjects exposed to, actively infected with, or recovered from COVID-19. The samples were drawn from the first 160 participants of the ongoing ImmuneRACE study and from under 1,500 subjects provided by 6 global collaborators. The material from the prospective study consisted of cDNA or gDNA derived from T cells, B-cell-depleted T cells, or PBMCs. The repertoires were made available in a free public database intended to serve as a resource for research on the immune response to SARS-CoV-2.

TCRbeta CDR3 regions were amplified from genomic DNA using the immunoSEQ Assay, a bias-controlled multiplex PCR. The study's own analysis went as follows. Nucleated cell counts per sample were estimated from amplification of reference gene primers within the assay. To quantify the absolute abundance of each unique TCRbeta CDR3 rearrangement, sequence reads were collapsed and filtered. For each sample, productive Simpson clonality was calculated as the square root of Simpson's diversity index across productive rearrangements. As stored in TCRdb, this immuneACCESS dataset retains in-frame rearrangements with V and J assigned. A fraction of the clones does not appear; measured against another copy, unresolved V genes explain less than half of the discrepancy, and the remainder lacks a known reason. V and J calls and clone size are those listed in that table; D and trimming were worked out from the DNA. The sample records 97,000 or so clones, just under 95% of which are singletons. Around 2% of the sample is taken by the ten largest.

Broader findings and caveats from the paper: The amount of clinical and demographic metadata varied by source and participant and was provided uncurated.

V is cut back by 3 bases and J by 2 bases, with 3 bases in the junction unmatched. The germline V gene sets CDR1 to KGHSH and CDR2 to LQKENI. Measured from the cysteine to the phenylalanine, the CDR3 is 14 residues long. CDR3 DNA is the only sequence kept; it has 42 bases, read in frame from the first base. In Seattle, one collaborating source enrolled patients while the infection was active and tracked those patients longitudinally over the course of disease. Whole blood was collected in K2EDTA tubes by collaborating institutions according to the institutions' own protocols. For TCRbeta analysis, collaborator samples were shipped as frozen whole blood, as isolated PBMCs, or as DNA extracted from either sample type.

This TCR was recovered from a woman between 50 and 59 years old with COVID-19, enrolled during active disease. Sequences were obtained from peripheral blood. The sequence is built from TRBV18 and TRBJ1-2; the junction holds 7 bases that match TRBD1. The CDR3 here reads CASSPSGQNYGYTF. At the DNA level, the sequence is TGTGCCAGCTCACCCTCGGGACAGAACTATGGCTACACCTTC.